The 25 T cell receptor beta chains listed next were all sequenced from one sample in a study of blood T cells in healthy people across ages. Then a second PCR, running about 6 to 12 cycles, was carried out with a sample-barcoded 5' primer and a J-beta primer mix. Each CDR3 protein gets one entry after TCRdb re-called the 5' RACE reads with MiXCR. The sample includes about 650,000 distinct CDR3 sequences, less than 40% of them seen just once. What was sequenced was blood. All receptors derive from a woman at least 80 years old in good health.

Ten or more counts support this clonotype. This sequence joins TRBV7-8 and TRBJ1-2; D is possibly TRBD1 (5 bases). V lost 5 bases to trimming and J lost 4 bases, with 11 bases between them. This CDR3 has 13 residues. Germline CDR1 reads SGHVS; CDR2 reads FQNEAQ. CDR3 nucleotide sequence: TGTGCCAGCAGCAAAGGGACCACCTATGGCTACACCTTC. This sequence encodes CASSKGTTYGYTF.

The DNA for the CDR3 is TGTGCCAGCAGTGCAGACGGCCGGCGGGGTGGCTACACCTTC. Translation: CASSADGRRGGYTF. The chain is built from TRBV28 and TRBJ1-2; D unclear. Trimming pared 5 bases from V and 7 bases from J, leaving 17 bases between. This CDR3 contains 14 residues. The germline V gene has CDR1 MDHEN and CDR2 SYDVKM.

This clonotype was seen a few times. The J gene is TRBJ2-7, the V gene TRBV19; 7 nucleotides agree with TRBD1. With 3 bases clipped from V and 2 bases from J, the junction kept 7 bases outside the gene matches. The germline V gene encodes CDR1 LNHDA and CDR2 SQIVND (reference sequence). This CDR3 spans 15 amino acids. The CDR3 here is CASSIRDSLPYEQYF. Written as DNA, the CDR3 is TGTGCCAGTAGTATCAGGGACAGTCTACCCTACGAGCAGTACTTC.

At least ten counts were recorded for this clonotype. This chain joins TRBV7-2 and TRBJ2-3, with a tentative D call TRBD2 (5 bases). The germline V and J ends were trimmed by 5 bases and 6 bases, with 15 bases remaining between them. Germline V CDR1 and CDR2: SGHTA, FQGNSA. This CDR3 comprises 14 residues. This chain's CDR3 is CASSQRPGGDTQYF. The CDR3 nucleotides read TGTGCCAGCAGCCAGAGACCTGGCGGGGATACGCAGTATTTT. Supplemented by reference TRBV7-2 and TRBJ2-3, the full variable domain reads GAGVSQSPSNKVTEKGKDVELRCDPISGHTALYWYRQSLGQGLEFLIYFQGNSAPDKSGLPSDRFSAERTGGSVSTLTIQRTQQEDSAVYLCASSQRPGGDTQYFGPGTRLTVL.

The rearrangement joins TRBV28 to TRBJ1-1, with 7 bases identical to TRBD1. CDR3 size: 15 residues. The germline CDR1 and CDR2 sequences are MDHEN and SYDVKM. V was clipped by 5 bases and J by 5 bases; unmatched bases: 11. CDR3 nucleotides: TGTGCCAGCAGTCCGAACAGGGGAGGATGGACTGAAGCTTTCTTT. Its translation is CASSPNRGGWTEAFF. Complete variable domain (other parts from reference TRBV28 and TRBJ1-1): DVKVTQSSRYLVKRTGEKVFLECVQDMDHENMFWYRQDPGLGLRLIYFSYDVKMKEKGDIPEGYSVSREKKERFSLILESASTNQTSMYLCASSPNRGGWTEAFFGQGTRLTVV.

This clonotype was detected only a few times. CDR3 amino acids: CASSKQNNEKLFF. CDR3 coding DNA: TGCGCCAGCAGCAAACAGAATAATGAAAAACTGTTTTTT. This chain joins TRBV5-1 and TRBJ1-4; D uncertain. The germline CDR1 and CDR2 sequences are SGHRS and YFSETQ. The V end lost 4 bases, the J end lost 4 bases, and 8 bases lay between the germline ends. This CDR3 spans 13 amino acids. The entire variable domain, with the rest obtained from reference TRBV5-1 and TRBJ1-4, is as follows: KAGVTQTPRYLIKTRGQQVTLSCSPISGHRSVSWYQQTPGQGLQFLFEYFSETQRNKGNFPGRFSGRQFSNSRSEMNVSTLELGDSALYLCASSKQNNEKLFFGSGTQLSVL.

Worth noting for this clonotype: A junction boundary mismatches the germline segment, possibly from a read error. The chain links TRBV24-1 to TRBJ1-2, with 9 bases lining up with TRBD1. Per germline, CDR1 KGHDR and CDR2 SFDVKD. The CDR3 has 15 amino acids. This chain's CDR3 is CATGEEGQGNYGYTF. In DNA, the CDR3 is TGTGCCACCGGTGAGGAAGGACAGGGGAACTATGGCTACACCTTC.

The table lists this clonotype with a few counts. V gene TRBV5-4 combines with J gene TRBJ1-1; D call uncertain. The CDR3 contains 16 residues. CDR1 and CDR2 (germline): SGHNT, YYREEE (reference sequence). Trimming removed 2 bases at V and 0 bases at J, with 14 bases between. Here the CDR3 DNA reads TGTGCCAGCAGCTTTGGGCAACATAGGATGAACACTGAAGCTTTCTTT. Translated, it gives CASSFGQHRMNTEAFF. Using reference TRBV5-4 and TRBJ1-1 for the parts outside the CDR3, the full variable domain is ETGVTQSPTHLIKTRGQQVTLRCSSQSGHNTVSWYQQALGQGPQFIFQYYREEENGRGNFPPRFSGLQFPNYSSELNVNALELDDSALYLCASSFGQHRMNTEAFFGQGTRLTVV.

This clonotype was found a few times. V gene TRBV20-1 combines with J gene TRBJ2-5, with D possibly being TRBD1 (5 bases). The J call may be in error: the DNA end matches TRBJ2-7 better. The CDR3 has 11 amino acids. CDR1 and CDR2 from the germline V gene are DFQATT and SNEGSKA (reference sequence). CDR3 loop: CSAGHSYEQYF. The CDR3 DNA is TGCAGTGCTGGACACAGCTACGAGCAGTACTTC.

This clonotype was seen many times. The chain carries TRBV12-3 or TRBV12-4 and TRBJ1-1, with 9 bases matching TRBD1. Trimming removed 6 bases from V and 11 bases from J; junction bases left unmatched: 7. This CDR3 is built from 12 residues. The CDR3 DNA sequence: TGTGCCAGCAGCTTAAACAGGGGGCAGGCTTTCTTT. It encodes CASSLNRGQAFF.

This sequence joins TRBV5-4 and TRBJ2-5; tentatively, D is TRBD2 (6 bases). The germline gives CDR1 SGHNT, CDR2 YYREEE (reference sequence). CDR3 length equals 14 residues. The germline V and J ends were trimmed by 4 bases and 2 bases, with 12 bases remaining between them. CDR3 sequence reads: CASSTGVGQETQYF. In nucleotides, the CDR3 is TGTGCCAGCAGCACGGGGGTGGGACAAGAGACCCAGTACTTC.

This clonotype has at least ten counts. This sequence joins TRBV10-3 and TRBJ1-1, with 7 bases matching TRBD1. CDR1 ENHRY and CDR2 SYGVKD come from the germline V gene. The ends lost 6 bases at V and 1 base at J; junction bases unmatched: 8. The CDR3 totals 15 residues. The CDR3 protein is CAIRVGTASNTEAFF. CDR3 coding DNA: TGTGCCATCAGGGTGGGGACAGCTTCGAACACTGAAGCTTTCTTT.

The chain employs TRBV6-5 and TRBJ2-7; D unresolved. This CDR3 is built from 15 residues. V was cut by 2 bases and J by 0 bases, with 11 bases left in between. Germline V gene sequence: CDR1 MNHEY, CDR2 SVGAGI. As DNA, the CDR3 is TGTGCCAGCAGTTACGGCAGGACCTTCTCCTACGAGCAGTACTTC. Translated, it gives CASSYGRTFSYEQYF.

The chain combines TRBV5-5 with TRBJ2-5, with D perhaps TRBD1 (5 bases). The J call may be in error: the DNA end matches TRBJ2-7 better. This CDR3 region has 15 residues. CDR1 and CDR2 from the germline V gene are SGHKS and YYEKEE (reference sequence). CDR3 sequence: CASSLAPGPSGEQYF. CDR3 nucleotide sequence: TGTGCCAGCAGCTTGGCCCCAGGGCCCTCTGGCGAGCAGTACTTC.

In this sample, this clonotype turned up many times. The V gene is TRBV3-1, the J gene TRBJ2-5; D unclear. Trimming cost V 7 bases and J 0 bases, with 6 bases left between them. The CDR3 is 12 amino acids. The germline CDR1 and CDR2 sequences are LGHDT and YNNKEL (reference sequence). The CDR3 DNA sequence: TGTGCCAGCACACGGGACCAAGAGACCCAGTACTTC. Translation gives CASTRDQETQYF.

The rearrangement uses TRBV27 and TRBJ1-2; D perhaps matches TRBD1 (5 bases). The germline CDR1 and CDR2 sequences are MNHEY and SMNVEV (reference sequence). This CDR3 comprises 15 residues. V was pared by 2 bases and J by 0 bases, with 10 bases between. The CDR3 DNA sequence: TGTGCCAGCAGTTTAGGTGCAGGGACTAACTATGGCTACACCTTC. Its protein is CASSLGAGTNYGYTF.

The CDR3 loop reads CASSWASNEQFF. As DNA, the CDR3 is TGTGCCAGCAGTTGGGCCTCCAATGAGCAGTTCTTC. The chain couples TRBV28 to TRBJ2-1, with D uncertain. CDR1 is MDHEN and CDR2 is SYDVKM in the germline V gene. V dropped 4 bases and J dropped 6 bases, with 7 bases sitting between them. The CDR3 length is 12 residues.

To note about this clonotype: A clone one base away is much larger, so this may be a read error. This chain uses TRBV7-9 with TRBJ1-2; unclear D gene. Germline values: CDR1 SEHNR, CDR2 FQNEAQ (reference sequence). The CDR3 loop spans 11 amino acids. Trimming stripped 5 bases from V and 7 bases from J, with 8 bases between. This chain's CDR3 is CASSALGGYTF. For the CDR3, the DNA is TGTGCCAGCAGCGCTCTGGGTGGCTACACCTTC.

This clonotype has at least ten counts. J is TRBJ2-3 and V is TRBV5-1, with 7 bases lining up with TRBD2. Germline CDR1 SGHRS, CDR2 YFSETQ. Unmatched junction bases numbered 8, after V lost 0 bases and J lost 4 bases. The CDR3 loop spans 16 amino acids. This chain's CDR3 is CASSLEGAREADTQYF. In nucleotides, the CDR3 is TGCGCCAGCAGCTTGGAAGGAGCCCGGGAGGCAGATACGCAGTATTTT.

This chain joins TRBV5-1 and TRBJ2-7, with D perhaps TRBD1 (6 bases). The CDR3 spans 15 residues. The V and J ends lost 0 bases and 6 bases respectively, with 16 bases between them. The germline V gene has CDR1 SGHRS and CDR2 YFSETQ. The CDR3 here is CASSLGRTVGGEQYF. The CDR3 bases are TGCGCCAGCAGCTTGGGGCGGACAGTAGGAGGCGAGCAGTACTTC.

There are many counts of this clonotype. The chain couples TRBV7-9 to TRBJ2-3, with 9 nucleotides matching TRBD1. Germline lookup yields CDR1 SEHNR and CDR2 FQNEAQ (reference sequence). CDR3 size: 17 residues. V trimming: 5 bases; J trimming: 4 bases; junction bases outside the gene matches: 13. CDR3: CASSGYGTGQPADTQYF. The CDR3 nucleotides are TGTGCCAGCAGCGGATATGGGACAGGGCAGCCGGCAGATACGCAGTATTTT.

This clonotype is a singleton in its sample. The chain is built from TRBV27 and TRBJ2-7; 7 bases match TRBD1. The CDR3 runs to 15 residues. Per germline, CDR1 MNHEY and CDR2 SMNVEV (reference sequence). The junction had 6 bases not matched to a gene; V was cut back by 4 bases and J by 0 bases. CDR3 DNA: TGTGCCAGCAGTTCCTGGACAGGACTCTCCTACGAGCAGTACTTC. Its protein is CASSSWTGLSYEQYF.

As regards this clonotype: A much larger clone is a single base away; this may be a read error. The gene calls are TRBV7-8 and TRBJ2-5; 8 nucleotides line up with TRBD1. The J call could be wrong; TRBJ2-7 is a better fit for the DNA end. Germline values: CDR1 SGHVS, CDR2 FQNEAQ. The CDR3 sequence is 15 residues long. The CDR3 nucleotides are TGTGTCAGCAGCCCACGGGACAGGTTGACATACGAGCAGTACTTC. Translating it yields CVSSPRDRLTYEQYF.

The chain combines TRBV6-5 with TRBJ2-1; D gene uncertain. Trimming stripped 2 bases from V and 6 bases from J, with 8 bases between. The CDR3 contains 13 residues. CDR1 MNHEY and CDR2 SVGAGI come from the germline V gene. The CDR3 protein is CASSYAGSNEQFF. The DNA for the CDR3 is TGTGCCAGCAGTTACGCAGGATCCAATGAGCAGTTCTTC.

This clonotype was observed at least ten times. The chain combines TRBV5-1 with TRBJ2-5; 8 nucleotides line up with TRBD1. The CDR3 covers 17 residues. With 1 base clipped from V and 5 bases from J, the junction kept 13 bases outside the gene matches. Germline lookup yields CDR1 SGHRS and CDR2 YFSETQ. The CDR3 reads CASSLLTSQGAGETQYF. The CDR3 bases are TGCGCCAGCAGCTTGCTCACTTCCCAGGGGGCTGGGGAGACCCAGTACTTC.